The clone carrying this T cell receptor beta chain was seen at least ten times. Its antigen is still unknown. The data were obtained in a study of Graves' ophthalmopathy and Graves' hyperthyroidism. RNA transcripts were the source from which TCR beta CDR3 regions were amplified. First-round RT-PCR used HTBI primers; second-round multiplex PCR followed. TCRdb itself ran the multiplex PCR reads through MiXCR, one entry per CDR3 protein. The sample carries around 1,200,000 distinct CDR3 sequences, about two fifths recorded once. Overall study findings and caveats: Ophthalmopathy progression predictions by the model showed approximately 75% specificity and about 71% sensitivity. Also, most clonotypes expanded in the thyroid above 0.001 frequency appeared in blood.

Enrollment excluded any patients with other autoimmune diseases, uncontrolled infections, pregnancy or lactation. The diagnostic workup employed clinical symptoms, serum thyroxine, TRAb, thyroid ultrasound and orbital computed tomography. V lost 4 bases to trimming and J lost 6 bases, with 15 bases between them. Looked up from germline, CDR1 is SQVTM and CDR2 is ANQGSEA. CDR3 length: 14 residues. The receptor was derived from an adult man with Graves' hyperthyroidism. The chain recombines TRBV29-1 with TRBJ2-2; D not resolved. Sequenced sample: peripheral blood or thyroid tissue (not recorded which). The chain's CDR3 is CSVGLARSPGELFF. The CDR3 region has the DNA TGCAGCGTTGGGCTCGCTAGGTCCCCCGGGGAGCTGTTTTTT.